These T cell receptor beta chains were read from a single sample in a study of T-cell memory formation after mild COVID-19. In TCRdb, the 5' RACE reads were re-called with MiXCR into one record per CDR3 protein. Of 350,000 to 400,000 distinct CDR3 sequences listed, about 21% are singletons. Sequencing input: PBMCs or a T cell subset sorted from them (not recorded which). Receptor source: an adult woman who had mild COVID-19 (a few samples of this study predate the infection). Cell type and time point are not known. The CDR3 runs from the conserved cysteine through the conserved F or W. The D gene is left open where the match is weak. Clone size is stated in some rows and not others, as once, few, many or a class when expanded.

v_call: TRBV6-5
d_call: -
j_call: TRBJ2-1
clone_size: -
cdr3_aa: CASSPNIYEQFF
cdr3_nt: TGTGCCAGCAGTCCTAATATCTATGAGCAGTTCTTC

v_call: TRBV5-5
d_call: TRBD1
j_call: TRBJ1-2
clone_size: -
cdr3_aa: CASSSAQGAGYGYTF
cdr3_nt: TGTGCCAGCAGCTCAGCACAGGGGGCCGGCTATGGCTACACCTTC

v_call: TRBV20-1
d_call: TRBD1
j_call: TRBJ1-2
clone_size: -
cdr3_aa: CSARGWSGGADGYTF
cdr3_nt: TGCAGTGCTAGAGGGTGGTCAGGGGGCGCGGATGGCTACACCTTC

v_call: TRBV27
d_call: TRBD2
j_call: TRBJ2-3
clone_size: -
cdr3_aa: CASSLDEGLALDTQYF
cdr3_nt: TGTGCCAGCAGTTTAGATGAGGGACTAGCTTTAGATACGCAGTATTTT

v_call: TRBV20-1
d_call: -
j_call: TRBJ1-1
clone_size: few
cdr3_aa: CSARDILAGKNTEAFF
cdr3_nt: TGCAGTGCTAGAGATATATTAGCAGGGAAGAACACTGAAGCTTTCTTT

v_call: TRBV7-2
d_call: -
j_call: TRBJ2-7
clone_size: few
cdr3_aa: CASSSYSDPYEQYF
cdr3_nt: TGTGCCAGCAGCTCATATAGCGACCCTTACGAGCAGTACTTC

v_call: TRBV3-1
d_call: TRBD1
j_call: TRBJ1-2
clone_size: -
cdr3_aa: CASSQAGTGYGYTF
cdr3_nt: TGTGCCAGCAGTCAAGCCGGGACAGGCTATGGCTACACCTTC

v_call: TRBV6-1
d_call: -
j_call: TRBJ1-2
clone_size: -
cdr3_aa: CATEGLVYGYTF
cdr3_nt: TGTGCCACAGAAGGCCTAGTCTATGGCTACACCTTC

v_call: TRBV5-4
d_call: -
j_call: TRBJ2-4
clone_size: -
cdr3_aa: CASSLGGFTAKNIQYF
cdr3_nt: TGTGCCAGCAGCTTAGGGGGTTTTACAGCCAAAAACATTCAGTACTTC

v_call: TRBV20-1
d_call: -
j_call: TRBJ2-1
clone_size: few
cdr3_aa: CSAAPGSSYNEQFF
cdr3_nt: TGCAGTGCTGCCCCGGGGAGCTCCTACAATGAGCAGTTCTTC

v_call: TRBV5-1
d_call: -
j_call: TRBJ1-1
clone_size: many
cdr3_aa: CASSLGQATEAFF
cdr3_nt: TGCGCCAGCAGCTTGGGACAGGCGACCGAAGCTTTCTTT

v_call: TRBV7-2
d_call: -
j_call: TRBJ2-7
clone_size: -
cdr3_aa: CASSPFSWGSDYEQYF
cdr3_nt: TGTGCCAGCAGCCCTTTCTCTTGGGGGAGCGATTACGAGCAGTACTTC

v_call: TRBV20-1
d_call: TRBD1
j_call: TRBJ2-7
clone_size: many
cdr3_aa: CSTGTGVGREQYF
cdr3_nt: TGCAGTACCGGGACAGGGGTCGGTAGGGAGCAGTACTTC

v_call: TRBV25-1
d_call: -
j_call: TRBJ2-5
clone_size: -
cdr3_aa: CASSIGRFPEETQYF
cdr3_nt: TGTGCCAGCAGTATAGGGAGGTTCCCAGAAGAGACCCAGTACTTC

v_call: TRBV18
d_call: TRBD2
j_call: TRBJ2-1
clone_size: -
cdr3_aa: CASSPPGLANEQFF
cdr3_nt: TGTGCCAGCTCACCCCCGGGACTAGCCAATGAGCAGTTCTTC

v_call: TRBV6-2/TRBV6-3
d_call: -
j_call: TRBJ2-1
clone_size: -
cdr3_aa: CASSSPTRHEQFF
cdr3_nt: TGTGCCAGCAGCTCCCCGACTAGACATGAGCAGTTCTTC

v_call: TRBV24-1
d_call: TRBD1
j_call: TRBJ2-2
clone_size: few
cdr3_aa: CATSALTGGVGELFF
cdr3_nt: TGTGCCACCAGTGCTCTGACAGGGGGAGTCGGGGAGCTGTTTTTT

v_call: TRBV20-1
d_call: -
j_call: TRBJ2-7
clone_size: few
cdr3_aa: CSAWASYEQYF
cdr3_nt: TGCAGTGCCTGGGCATCCTACGAGCAGTACTTC

v_call: TRBV5-6
d_call: -
j_call: TRBJ1-2
clone_size: many
cdr3_aa: CASSLRGNYGYTF
cdr3_nt: TGTGCCAGCAGCTTACGGGGAAACTATGGCTACACCTTC

v_call: TRBV18
d_call: -
j_call: TRBJ1-1
clone_size: few
cdr3_aa: CASSPLSTVTNEAFF
cdr3_nt: TGTGCCAGCTCACCCCTATCGACAGTGACCAATGAAGCTTTCTTT

v_call: TRBV7-8
d_call: TRBD1
j_call: TRBJ2-7
clone_size: few
cdr3_aa: CASRRDRGPFAYEQYF
cdr3_nt: TGTGCCAGCAGGCGGGACAGGGGGCCATTCGCCTACGAGCAGTACTTC

v_call: TRBV7-2
d_call: -
j_call: TRBJ2-2
clone_size: few
cdr3_aa: CASSFQPLGTNTGELFF
cdr3_nt: TGTGCCAGCAGCTTCCAGCCCCTCGGGACAAACACCGGGGAGCTGTTTTTT

v_call: TRBV2
d_call: -
j_call: TRBJ1-6
clone_size: many
cdr3_aa: CASGGVADGNSPLHF
cdr3_nt: TGTGCCAGCGGAGGGGTGGCAGACGGTAATTCACCCCTCCACTTT